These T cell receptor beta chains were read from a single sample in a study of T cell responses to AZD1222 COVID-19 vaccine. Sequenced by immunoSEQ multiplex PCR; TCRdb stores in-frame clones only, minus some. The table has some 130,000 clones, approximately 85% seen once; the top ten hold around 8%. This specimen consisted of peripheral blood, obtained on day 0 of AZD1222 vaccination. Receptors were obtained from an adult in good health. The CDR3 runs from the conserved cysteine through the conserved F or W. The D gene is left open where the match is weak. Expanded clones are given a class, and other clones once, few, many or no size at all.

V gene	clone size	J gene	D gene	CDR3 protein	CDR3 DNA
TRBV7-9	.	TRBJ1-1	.	CASSLDYGAMNTEAFF	TGTGCCAGCAGCTTAGATTATGGAGCCATGAACACTGAAGCTTTCTTT
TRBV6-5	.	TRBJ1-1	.	CATHSWQENTEAFF	TGTGCCACCCACTCTTGGCAGGAGAACACTGAAGCTTTCTTT
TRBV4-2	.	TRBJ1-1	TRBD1	CASSQDLDRGLFF	TGTGCCAGCAGCCAAGATTTAGACAGGGGTCTCTTTTTT
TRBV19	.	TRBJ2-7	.	CASSIGTRPPYEQYF	TGTGCCAGTAGTATAGGGACACGGCCACCCTACGAGCAGTACTTC
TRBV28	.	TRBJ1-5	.	CASKGEVENQPQHF	TGTGCCAGCAAAGGGGAGGTAGAAAATCAGCCCCAGCATTTT
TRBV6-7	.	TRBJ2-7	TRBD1	CASSIPGQSSEQYF	TGTGCCAGCAGTATTCCGGGACAGTCCTCCGAGCAGTACTTC
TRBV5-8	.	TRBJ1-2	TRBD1	CASSVTLTGGLGGYTF	TGTGCCAGCAGCGTCACTCTGACAGGGGGATTGGGGGGCTACACCTTC
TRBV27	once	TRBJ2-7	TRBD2	CASSDLAGRAPYEQYF	TGTGCCAGCAGTGATCTAGCGGGAAGGGCCCCCTACGAGCAGTACTTC
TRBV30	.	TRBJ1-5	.	CAWSVLGEQPQHF	TGTGCCTGGAGTGTACTGGGGGAACAGCCCCAGCATTTT
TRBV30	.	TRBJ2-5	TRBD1	CAWSRRDRGLPDF	TGTGCCTGGAGTCGCCGGGACAGGGGGCTTCCCGACTTC
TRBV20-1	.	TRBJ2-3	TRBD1	CSASGQGAPDTQYF	TGCAGTGCTAGTGGACAGGGGGCCCCAGATACGCAGTATTTT
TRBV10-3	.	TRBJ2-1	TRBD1	CAISEYRGAGNEQFF	TGTGCCATCAGTGAATACAGGGGTGCGGGCAATGAGCAGTTCTTC
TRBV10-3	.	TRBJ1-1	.	CAISESEGGTEAFF	TGTGCCATCAGTGAGTCCGAGGGGGGCACTGAAGCTTTCTTT
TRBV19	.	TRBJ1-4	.	CASSIATGHAANEKLFF	TGTGCCAGTAGTATAGCTACGGGACACGCCGCTAATGAAAAACTGTTTTTT
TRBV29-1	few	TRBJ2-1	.	CSVMTNRDYEQFF	TGCAGCGTCATGACTAACAGGGACTATGAGCAGTTCTTC
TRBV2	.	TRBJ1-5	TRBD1	CASTLQGVHQPQHF	TGTGCCAGCACCCTACAGGGGGTTCATCAGCCCCAGCATTTT
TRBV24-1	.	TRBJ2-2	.	CATRDSTNTGELFF	TGTGCCACTCGGGACTCAACGAACACCGGGGAGCTGTTTTTT
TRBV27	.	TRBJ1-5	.	CASSNGVYSNQPQHF	TGTGCCAGCAGCAACGGTGTGTATAGCAATCAGCCCCAGCATTTT
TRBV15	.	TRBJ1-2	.	CATSRDWADPSYVDGYTF	TGTGCCACCAGCAGAGATTGGGCAGATCCTTCGTATGTTGATGGCTACACCTTC
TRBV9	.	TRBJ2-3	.	CASSVGGDTQYF	TGTGCCAGCAGCGTAGGAGGGGATACGCAGTATTTT
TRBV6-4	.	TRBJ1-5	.	CASSETQGRGDNQPQHF	TGTGCCAGCAGTGAAACGCAGGGGAGGGGGGACAATCAGCCCCAGCATTTT
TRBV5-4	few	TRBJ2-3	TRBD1	CASSRNQGAGDTQYF	TGTGCCAGCAGCAGAAATCAGGGGGCAGGAGATACGCAGTATTTT
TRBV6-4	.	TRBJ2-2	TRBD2	CASSDGGGDAGELFF	TGTGCCAGCAGTGACGGCGGGGGTGACGCCGGGGAGCTGTTTTTT
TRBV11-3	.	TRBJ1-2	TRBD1	CASSRGQGGGYTF	TGTGCCAGCAGCCGAGGACAGGGAGGTGGCTACACCTTC
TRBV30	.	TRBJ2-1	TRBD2	CACWPGLGYNEQFF	TGTGCCTGCTGGCCGGGACTAGGTTATAATGAGCAGTTCTTC
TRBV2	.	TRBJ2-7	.	CASSEPYEQYF	TGTGCCAGCAGTGAACCCTACGAGCAGTACTTC
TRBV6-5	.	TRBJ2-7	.	CASSYPFGEQYF	TGTGCCAGCAGTTACCCCTTCGGGGAGCAGTACTTC
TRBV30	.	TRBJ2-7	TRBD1	CAWRGQGGYEQYF	TGTGCCTGGAGGGGACAGGGTGGTTACGAGCAGTACTTC
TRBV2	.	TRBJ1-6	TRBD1	CASTGGSSPLHF	TGTGCCAGTACAGGGGGCTCTTCACCCCTCCACTTT
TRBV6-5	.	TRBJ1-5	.	CASGAGGNQPQHF	TGTGCCAGCGGGGCTGGGGGAAATCAGCCCCAGCATTTT
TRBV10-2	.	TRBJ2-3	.	CASSYITDTQYF	TGCGCCAGCAGTTACATCACAGATACGCAGTATTTT
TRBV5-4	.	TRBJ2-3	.	CASSSTTESNTQYF	TGTGCCAGCAGTTCCACGACTGAATCAAATACGCAGTATTTT
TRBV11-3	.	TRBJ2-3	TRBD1	CASSLTGGDTQYF	TGTGCCAGCAGCCTCACAGGGGGAGATACGCAGTATTTT
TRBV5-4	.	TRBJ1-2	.	CASSLALGANYGYTF	TGTGCCAGCAGCTTGGCCTTAGGTGCTAACTATGGCTACACCTTC
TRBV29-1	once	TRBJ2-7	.	CSAEVPNYEQYF	TGCAGCGCTGAGGTCCCCAACTACGAGCAGTACTTC
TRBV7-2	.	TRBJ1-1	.	CASSLVREGGAFF	TGTGCCAGCAGCTTAGTCAGGGAAGGGGGAGCTTTCTTT
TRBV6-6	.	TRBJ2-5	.	CASSYLVNRETQYF	TGTGCCAGCAGTTACTTGGTGAACAGGGAGACCCAGTACTTC
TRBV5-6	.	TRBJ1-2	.	CASSFEFGRSYGYTF	TGTGCCAGCAGCTTTGAATTCGGACGGAGTTATGGCTACACCTTC
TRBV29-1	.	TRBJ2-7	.	CSVEGAGGYEQYF	TGCAGCGTTGAAGGGGCTGGGGGATACGAGCAGTACTTC
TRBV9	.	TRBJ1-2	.	CASSVDRRGYGYTF	TGTGCCAGCAGCGTAGACCGGAGGGGGTATGGCTACACCTTC